This TCR beta chain derives from a study of cytomegalovirus exposure and HLA in healthy donors. On the study more broadly: An earlier analysis identified some 110 million unique TCR beta sequences in 150 million to 200 million T cells.

All donors participated as healthy donors of bone marrow. Study conclusions and caveats: Some V segments (TRBV6-2 and TRBV6-3 among them) were excluded as indistinguishable. Links to common viral pathogens appeared, in a later analysis, for several of the most significant clusters.

Germline CDR1 MNHEY, CDR2 SMNVEV (reference sequence). The CDR3 totals 17 residues. The V and J ends lost 0 bases and 1 base respectively, with 14 bases between them. 13 Jbeta primers and 60 Vbeta primers were used for the PCR. Only in-frame clones appear in the TCRdb table, and some are missing; sequencing was by immunoSEQ multiplex PCR. The sample includes about 180,000 clones, over 70% of them seen just once. Notes on this clone: The antigen remains unidentified.

The receptor was isolated from a woman aged 45-65 years in good health and CMV-seronegative. Sequenced material: PBMCs. The chain couples TRBV27 to TRBJ2-3, with D possibly matching TRBD2 (6 bases). The CDR3 spells CASSLSPGVTRTDTQYF. For the CDR3, the DNA is TGTGCCAGCAGTTTATCTCCGGGGGTAACCCGCACAGATACGCAGTATTTT.